This TCR beta chain was retrieved from a study of CD8+ T cells in alopecia areata. At the level of the study: Treatment comprised oral tofacitinib, 5 to 10 mg twice daily, in treated patients.

Peripheral blood samples and lesional scalp punch biopsies were obtained from alopecia areata patients. Following extraction, RNA underwent reverse transcription to cDNA, which served as the sequencing template. The repertoire was sequenced with immunoSEQ multiplex PCR; TCRdb's copy has only in-frame clones and lacks some. This table has around 140,000 clones, around 87% appearing once. This receptor was obtained from a human donor with alopecia areata. The specimen comprised CD8+ T cells sorted from blood, sampled at week 0.

CDR3: CASSLSVQGYEQYF. The DNA for the CDR3 is TGTGCCAGCAGTTTATCGGTTCAGGGATACGAGCAGTACTTC. V is TRBV27 and J is TRBJ2-7; D is possibly TRBD1 (5 bases). The length of the CDR3 is 14 residues. V was trimmed by 0 bases and J by 4 bases, leaving 10 bases between them. Germline assignment: CDR1 MNHEY and CDR2 SMNVEV (reference sequence).